One and the same sample provided the 22 T cell receptor beta chains below, sequenced in a study of blood T cell repertoires in COVID-19. Method: immunoSEQ multiplex PCR; TCRdb's copy keeps in-frame clones and lacks some. The data contain around 240,000 clones, approximately 81% of them singletons. Material: peripheral blood. Every receptor here comes from a man aged 35-49 years with acute or convalescent COVID-19.

This chain uses TRBV6-5 with TRBJ1-4; D may be TRBD1 (5 bases). V gave up 7 bases and J gave up 7 bases, with 19 bases separating them. This CDR3 has 15 amino acids. CDR1 is MNHEY, CDR2 SVGAGI, per germline. CDR3 coding DNA: TGTGCCAGCACCTCCTCGAGTGGGAGGGGTGAAAAACTGTTTTTT. Its translation: CASTSSSGRGEKLFF.

This chain uses TRBV3-1 (or the pseudogene TRBV3-2) with TRBJ1-2, with D perhaps matching TRBD1 (6 bases). The CDR3 runs 13 residues. Deletions cut 0 bases from V and 8 bases from J, with 10 bases between. Germline V gene sequence: CDR1 LGHDT, CDR2 YNNKEL (reference sequence). The CDR3 protein is CASSQEGAGGYTF. The DNA of the CDR3 is TGTGCCAGCAGCCAAGAGGGGGCAGGGGGCTACACCTTC.

There are a few counts of this clone. The rearrangement joins TRBV30 to TRBJ1-2; D is ambiguous. Trimming stripped 2 bases from V and 7 bases from J, with 20 bases between. CDR1 GTSNPN and CDR2 SVGIG come from the germline V gene (reference sequence). The CDR3 contains 15 residues. The CDR3 nucleotides are TGTGCCTGGAGTCCCATACAGCTTCTGCCTTCTGGCTACACCTTC. It codes for CAWSPIQLLPSGYTF.

This clone appeared a few times. This CDR3 is CATSRDQAGNTIYF. DNA for the CDR3: TGTGCCACCAGCAGAGACCAGGCAGGAAACACCATATATTTT. The chain carries TRBV15 and TRBJ1-3; unclear D gene. The germline gives CDR1 LNHNV, CDR2 YYDKDF (reference sequence). V was trimmed by 0 bases and J by 4 bases, leaving 7 bases between them. This CDR3 spans 14 amino acids.

This rearrangement joins TRBV18 to TRBJ2-7, with 7 nucleotides matching TRBD1. Trimming at V came to 5 bases and at J to 3 bases, leaving 7 bases not matched to a gene. Germline V gene data show CDR1 as KGHSH and CDR2 as LQKENI. The CDR3 length is 14 residues. CDR3 DNA: TGTGCCAGCTCATTACAGGGGTATAACTACGAGCAGTACTTC. The encoded protein is CASSLQGYNYEQYF.

The chain's CDR3 is CASSSPDSGADTQYF. CDR3 DNA sequence: TGTGCCAGCAGCTCCCCGGATAGCGGGGCCGATACGCAGTATTTT. The chain employs TRBV5-6 and TRBJ2-3; 8 bases are shared with TRBD2. V lost 3 bases, J lost 6 bases, and 9 bases stayed unmatched. The germline V gene has CDR1 SGHDT and CDR2 YYEEEE. The CDR3 totals 15 residues.

This clone was counted between two and nine times. The chain links TRBV3-1 (or the pseudogene TRBV3-2) to TRBJ2-7; unclear D gene. Germline V gene sequence: CDR1 LGHDT, CDR2 YNNKEL (reference sequence). V gave up 1 base and J gave up 0 bases, with 10 bases separating them. CDR3 length: 15 amino acids. The CDR3 DNA follows: TGTGCCAGCAGCCAAGGGCAACAGAGCTCCTACGAGCAGTACTTC. Translating gives CASSQGQQSSYEQYF.

The genes are TRBV3-1 (or the pseudogene TRBV3-2) and TRBJ1-1, with D hard to call. Per germline, CDR1 LGHDT and CDR2 YNNKEL (reference sequence). CDR3 length: 14 amino acids. Between the trimmed V and J ends, which lost 0 bases and 4 bases, there was a span of 9 bases. This CDR3 reads CASSQDGEGTEAFF. The CDR3 bases are TGTGCCAGCAGCCAAGATGGGGAGGGCACTGAAGCTTTCTTT.

V usage is TRBV7-9 and J usage is TRBJ1-1; TRBD1 matches 8 bases. Germline CDR1 is SEHNR and CDR2 is FQNEAQ (reference sequence). Trimming at V came to 4 bases and at J to 8 bases, leaving 9 bases not matched to a gene. This CDR3 region has 14 residues. The CDR3 sequence: CASSSQGAPGEAFF. DNA of the CDR3: TGTGCCAGCAGCTCCCAGGGGGCGCCGGGCGAAGCTTTCTTT.

The chain has TRBV2 and TRBJ1-5; TRBD1 might be the D (5 bases). Germline V gene lookup returns CDR1 SNHLY and CDR2 FYNNEI. V was trimmed by 4 bases and J by 3 bases, leaving 10 bases between them. The CDR3 is made up of 14 amino acids. CDR3 sequence (DNA): TGTGCCAGCAGTGTAGGGACTACCAATCAGCCCCAGCATTTT. Its translation: CASSVGTTNQPQHF.

The chain uses TRBV27 and TRBJ2-3; a weak D match, TRBD2 (5 bases). From germline, CDR1 is MNHEY and CDR2 SMNVEV (reference sequence). The V and J ends lost 2 bases and 2 bases respectively, with 11 bases between them. This CDR3 comprises 15 residues. The CDR3 DNA is TGTGCCAGCAGTTTAGATGGAGGATACACAGATACGCAGTATTTT. Protein: CASSLDGGYTDTQYF.

A few counts support this clone. The genes are TRBV25-1 and TRBJ2-7; tentative D call: TRBD1 (5 bases). In germline, CDR1 is MGHDK, CDR2 SYGVNS. The V gene lost 2 bases and the J gene lost 1 base, with 12 bases spanning the gap. The CDR3 is 15 residues long. Written as DNA, the CDR3 is TGTGCCAGCAGTGAACCAGGGTCGAGGTCCTACGAGCAGTACTTC. As protein: CASSEPGSRSYEQYF.

This clone came up once. This chain connects TRBV5-1 to TRBJ1-6; maybe TRBD1 (6 bases). Germline CDR1 and CDR2: SGHRS and YFSETQ. CDR3 length equals 15 residues. V gave up 2 bases and J gave up 5 bases, with 11 bases separating them. The CDR3 sequence is CASSFITGNNSPLHF. The CDR3 nucleotides are TGCGCCAGCAGCTTCATCACAGGGAATAATTCACCCCTCCACTTT.

The J gene is TRBJ1-3, the V gene TRBV7-8; a possible D gene is TRBD1 (5 bases). This CDR3 spans 16 amino acids. The V gene lost 5 bases and the J gene lost 3 bases, with 17 bases spanning the gap. Germline V gives CDR1 SGHVS, CDR2 FQNEAQ. For the CDR3, the DNA is TGTGCCAGCAGCCCCTTTTGGACCCAGGGTGGAAACACCATATATTTT. This sequence encodes CASSPFWTQGGNTIYF.

This chain uses TRBV3-1 (or the pseudogene TRBV3-2) with TRBJ1-4; TRBD1 matches 7 bases. V was pared by 1 base and J by 7 bases, with 6 bases of the junction left unmatched. Germline lookup yields CDR1 LGHDT and CDR2 YNNKEL (reference sequence). The CDR3 runs 15 residues. CDR3 nucleotides: TGTGCCAGCAGCCAAGGACAGGGATCGAGTGAAAAACTGTTTTTT. The encoded protein is CASSQGQGSSEKLFF.

The chain combines TRBV27 with TRBJ2-4; possibly TRBD1 for D (5 bases). The germline V and J ends were trimmed by 4 bases and 3 bases, with 16 bases remaining between them. The CDR3 is made up of 16 amino acids. Germline V lookup: CDR1 MNHEY, CDR2 SMNVEV (reference sequence). CDR3 protein: CASSSFLDRNKNIQYF. The CDR3 bases are TGTGCCAGCAGTTCCTTTCTAGACAGAAACAAAAACATTCAGTACTTC.

The rearrangement uses TRBV29-1 and TRBJ2-7; TRBD1 might be the D (6 bases). From germline, CDR1 is SQVTM and CDR2 ANQGSEA. This CDR3 contains 12 residues. The V end lost 6 bases, the J end lost 2 bases, and 11 bases lay between the germline ends. The CDR3 coding sequence is TGCAGCGTGCGACAGGAACCCTACGAGCAGTACTTC. It yields the protein CSVRQEPYEQYF.

The chain joins TRBV6-6 to TRBJ1-2, with D possibly TRBD1 on 6 matching bases. Trimming took off 5 bases at V and 2 bases at J, with 21 bases between the two ends. CDR3 size: 17 residues. Germline V lookup: CDR1 MNHNY, CDR2 SVGAGI (reference sequence). CDR3 residues: CASSQLRRERGNYGYTF. The CDR3 nucleotides are TGTGCCAGCAGTCAACTACGAAGGGAGAGGGGGAACTATGGCTACACCTTC.

The chain recombines TRBV5-1 with TRBJ1-1, with 11 bases identical to TRBD1. The J segment lost 1 base and the V segment lost 7 bases, leaving 0 bases of the junction unmatched. This CDR3 region has 13 residues. Germline V gene lookup returns CDR1 SGHRS and CDR2 YFSETQ. DNA for the CDR3: TGCGCCAGCGGGACAGGGGGGAACACTGAAGCTTTCTTT. Amino acid sequence: CASGTGGNTEAFF. The full variable domain, rest sourced from reference TRBV5-1 and TRBJ1-1, is KAGVTQTPRYLIKTRGQQVTLSCSPISGHRSVSWYQQTPGQGLQFLFEYFSETQRNKGNFPGRFSGRQFSNSRSEMNVSTLELGDSALYLCASGTGGNTEAFFGQGTRLTVV.

This clone was seen a handful of times. This chain uses TRBV12-3 or TRBV12-4 with TRBJ2-5; D unresolved. The CDR3 is made up of 13 amino acids. The V and J ends lost 1 base and 4 bases respectively, with 7 bases between them. The CDR3 loop reads CASSLGWRETQYF. The CDR3 DNA reads as TGTGCCAGCAGTTTAGGTTGGAGAGAGACCCAGTACTTC.

This chain uses TRBV29-1 with TRBJ1-2; 9 nucleotides agree with TRBD1. The CDR3 has 14 amino acids. Germline CDR1 reads SQVTM; CDR2 reads ANQGSEA. The trim removed 6 bases at V and 3 bases at J, leaving 8 bases unmatched. Here the CDR3 DNA reads TGCAGCGTCCTCAACAGGGGGCGAGACTATGGCTACACCTTC. Residues: CSVLNRGRDYGYTF.

V usage is TRBV5-1 and J usage is TRBJ1-6; no firm D call. V was pared by 0 bases and J by 7 bases, with 8 bases between. The CDR3 length is 14 residues. Germline V lookup: CDR1 SGHRS, CDR2 YFSETQ. The CDR3 DNA sequence: TGCGCCAGCAGCTTGGACCCACAGAATTCACCCCTCCACTTT. Its translation: CASSLDPQNSPLHF. Full variable domain (outside the CDR3, taken from reference TRBV5-1 and TRBJ1-6): KAGVTQTPRYLIKTRGQQVTLSCSPISGHRSVSWYQQTPGQGLQFLFEYFSETQRNKGNFPGRFSGRQFSNSRSEMNVSTLELGDSALYLCASSLDPQNSPLHFGNGTRLTVT.